Below, one T cell receptor beta chain is given with its context. Its antigen is still unknown. This record belongs to a study of response to subunit inactivated influenza vaccine. Study observations and caveats: Each seasonal influenza vaccination, the authors suggested, recruits few new T cells.

Via MiXCR, TCRdb re-called the RT-PCR reads, giving one row per CDR3 protein. Of roughly 570,000 distinct CDR3 sequences listed, about 15% are singletons. CDR3 length equals 13 residues. V was clipped by 5 bases and J by 8 bases, with 13 bases between them. This sequence originates from a man aged 45-65 years who received an inactivated influenza vaccine. The genes are TRBV12-3 or TRBV12-4 and TRBJ2-1; possible D gene TRBD1, 6 bases. Specimen: PBMCs from blood, collected 11 to 12 days after vaccination. This CDR3 reads CASSEAGVDEQFF. The CDR3 nucleotides are TGTGCCAGCAGTGAAGCAGGGGTGGATGAGCAGTTCTTC.